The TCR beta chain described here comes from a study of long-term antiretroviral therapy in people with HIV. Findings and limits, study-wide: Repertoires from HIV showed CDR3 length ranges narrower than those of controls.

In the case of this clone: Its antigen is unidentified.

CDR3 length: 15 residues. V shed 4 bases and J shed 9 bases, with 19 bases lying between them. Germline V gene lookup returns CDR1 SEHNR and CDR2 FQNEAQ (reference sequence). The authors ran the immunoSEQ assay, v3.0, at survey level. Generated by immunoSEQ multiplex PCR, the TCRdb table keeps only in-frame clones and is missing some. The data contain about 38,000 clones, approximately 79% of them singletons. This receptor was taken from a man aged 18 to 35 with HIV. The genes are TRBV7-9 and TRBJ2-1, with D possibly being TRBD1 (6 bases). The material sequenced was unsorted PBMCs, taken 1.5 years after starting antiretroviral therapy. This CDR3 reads CASSWVSGHQGEQFF. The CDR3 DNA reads TGTGCCAGCAGCTGGGTTTCGGGACACCAAGGTGAGCAGTTCTTC.